The 27 T cell receptor beta chains in this list originate from one sample, sequenced in a study of blood T cell repertoires in COVID-19. Here immunoSEQ multiplex PCR was the method, and the copy in TCRdb shows in-frame clones only, minus some. The table lists approximately 120,000 clones, more than 80% of them singletons. Sequencing input: peripheral blood. These receptors all stem from a woman older than 75 with COVID-19, enrolled during active disease.

The chain uses TRBV7-9 and TRBJ1-2; D is perhaps TRBD1 (5 bases). V was pared by 5 bases and J by 2 bases, with 15 bases between. Germline CDR1 and CDR2: SEHNR and FQNEAQ (reference sequence). CDR3 length: 15 amino acids. The CDR3 DNA reads TGTGCCAGCAGCCCAGTCGGGCGGGGGAACTATGGCTACACCTTC. This codes for CASSPVGRGNYGYTF.

DNA of the CDR3: TGTGCCACCAGTGATTCCCTAGCTGCCTCCTACAATGAGCAGTTCTTC. Translating it yields CATSDSLAASYNEQFF. This chain connects TRBV24-1 to TRBJ2-1, with D tentatively TRBD2 (5 bases). Deletions cut 2 bases from V and 0 bases from J, with 10 bases between. This CDR3 comprises 16 residues. The germline V gene has CDR1 KGHDR and CDR2 SFDVKD.

This clone occurred once. DNA for the CDR3: TGCGCCAGCAGCCAAGATTGGGGCGATCAGCCCCAGCATTTT. It translates to CASSQDWGDQPQHF. This rearrangement joins TRBV4-3 to TRBJ1-5; tentatively, D is TRBD1 (5 bases). The CDR3 has 14 amino acids. The germline gives CDR1 LGHNA, CDR2 YSLEER. The V gene lost 0 bases and the J gene lost 5 bases, with 8 bases spanning the gap.

A remark on this clone: Other DNA variants within this sample encode the same CDR3. The chain uses TRBV28 and TRBJ1-1, with D perhaps matching TRBD1 (6 bases). This CDR3 has 14 residues. Trimming shortened V by 8 bases and J by 5 bases, and 18 bases separated the two germline ends. Germline lookup yields CDR1 MDHEN and CDR2 SYDVKM. CDR3 bases: TGTGCCAGCCGAACCCTCCAGGGGTCGACTGAAGCTTTCTTT. Amino acid sequence: CASRTLQGSTEAFF.

This chain links TRBV12-2 with TRBJ1-4; the tabulated D call, TRBD1, remains unverified against the DNA. TRBV12-2 is classified as a pseudogene. CDR3 size: 16 residues. The CDR3 sequence is CASRLAKGAFNEKLFF. For the CDR3, the DNA is TGTGCAAGTCGCTTAGCCAAGGGGGCCTTTAATGAAAAACTGTTTTTT.

The rearrangement joins TRBV29-1 to TRBJ2-3; the match to TRBD2 covers 7 bases. V shed 4 bases, J shed 6 bases, and the junction held 10 bases outside the gene matches. The germline V gene has CDR1 SQVTM and CDR2 ANQGSEA. CDR3 length: 14 amino acids. The CDR3 loop is CSVGAGTPVDTQYF. Written as DNA, the CDR3 is TGCAGCGTTGGAGCGGGGACCCCAGTTGATACGCAGTATTTT.

The rearrangement joins TRBV11-2 to TRBJ2-1; 15 nucleotides match TRBD2. Trimming at V came to 5 bases and at J to 6 bases, leaving 8 bases not matched to a gene. The germline CDR1 and CDR2 sequences are SGHAT and FQNNGV. This CDR3 has 17 residues. The CDR3 coding sequence is TGTGCCAGCAGCCAACCTATGGGACTAGCGGGAGGCAATGAGCAGTTCTTC. This sequence encodes CASSQPMGLAGGNEQFF. Supplemented by reference TRBV11-2 and TRBJ2-1, the full variable domain reads EAGVAQSPRYKIIEKRQSVAFWCNPISGHATLYWYQQILGQGPKLLIQFQNNGVVDDSQLPKDRFSAERLKGVDSTLKIQPAKLEDSAVYLCASSQPMGLAGGNEQFFGPGTRLTVL.

The chain employs TRBV19 and TRBJ2-7; 9 bases fit TRBD2. The CDR3 has 15 residues. V was pared by 4 bases and J by 3 bases, with 7 bases of the junction left unmatched. The germline V gene has CDR1 LNHDA and CDR2 SQIVND (reference sequence). The DNA of the CDR3 is TGTGCCAGTAGTAGGAGGCGGGAGGGAGACTACGAGCAGTACTTC. Translation gives CASSRRREGDYEQYF.

The gene calls are TRBV7-2 and TRBJ2-3; D gene ambiguous. The CDR3 contains 12 residues. V lost 5 bases to trimming and J lost 7 bases, with 10 bases between them. The germline V gene has CDR1 SGHTA and CDR2 FQGNSA. The CDR3 DNA sequence: TGTGCCAGCAGCCACTTTGAAAATACGCAGTATTTT. Translating it yields CASSHFENTQYF.

This clone came up a few times. CDR3 residues: CASKLDRASNQPQHF. The CDR3 nucleotides read TGTGCCAGTAAACTGGACAGGGCTAGCAATCAGCCCCAGCATTTT. V usage is TRBV19 and J usage is TRBJ1-5; 8 nucleotides align to TRBD1. This CDR3 is 15 amino acids long. Germline CDR1 is LNHDA and CDR2 is SQIVND (reference sequence). J gave up 0 bases and V 7 bases, and 5 bases lay outside the gene matches.

This clone was observed a single time. This rearrangement joins TRBV15 to TRBJ2-7; no reliable D call. V gave up 0 bases and J gave up 4 bases, with 7 bases separating them. CDR1 and CDR2 (germline): LNHNV, YYDKDF (reference sequence). The CDR3 has 13 amino acids. In DNA form, the CDR3 reads TGTGCCACCAGCAGAGATTTACAATACGAGCAGTACTTC. Protein sequence: CATSRDLQYEQYF.

CDR3 region: CASSQDGPMDRKYF. DNA for the CDR3: TGTGCCAGCAGCCAAGACGGCCCCATGGACAGGAAATACTTC. V is TRBV3-1 (or the pseudogene TRBV3-2) and J is TRBJ2-4, with 7 positions matching TRBD1. V shed 0 bases and J 16 bases; nucleotides not matched to a gene: 12. Germline lookup yields CDR1 LGHDT and CDR2 YNNKEL (reference sequence). The CDR3 spans 14 residues.

This chain links TRBV28 with TRBJ2-7, with 7 bases matching TRBD2. This CDR3 has 14 residues. The germline gives CDR1 MDHEN, CDR2 SYDVKM. V lost 10 bases, J lost 0 bases, and 9 bases stayed unmatched. CDR3 DNA: TGTGCCACCGGACTAGACAGTACCTCCTACGAGCAGTACTTC. This codes for CATGLDSTSYEQYF.

This chain uses TRBV7-8 with TRBJ2-5; D might be TRBD2 (5 bases). With 4 bases removed from V and 3 bases from J, the gap between germline ends came to 27 bases. In germline, CDR1 is SGHVS, CDR2 FQNEAQ. The CDR3 consists of 19 residues. Here the CDR3 reads CASSSVGMSGTRREETQYF. CDR3 DNA sequence: TGTGCCAGCAGCTCGGTCGGTATGAGCGGAACGCGAAGGGAAGAGACCCAGTACTTC.

The genes are TRBV25-1 and TRBJ1-5; 8 bases line up with TRBD1. V gave up 8 bases and J gave up 3 bases; unmatched junction bases: 6. The CDR3 extends over 14 amino acids. Germline V gene lookup returns CDR1 MGHDK and CDR2 SYGVNS. CDR3 region: CASRGQGNNQPQHF. The DNA for the CDR3 is TGTGCCAGCCGAGGACAGGGAAACAATCAGCCCCAGCATTTT.

This chain uses TRBV28 with TRBJ1-5; 8 nucleotides line up with TRBD1. Germline-derived CDR1 and CDR2 are MDHEN and SYDVKM. This CDR3 comprises 15 residues. With 0 bases clipped from V and 6 bases from J, the junction kept 4 bases outside the gene matches. CDR3 sequence (DNA): TGTGCCAGCAGTTTATGGGACAGGGCAAGTCAGCCCCAGCATTTT. It specifies CASSLWDRASQPQHF.

This CDR3 is CAGGTSVIGEQFF. The CDR3 nucleotides read TGTGCCGGGGGGACTAGCGTTATCGGTGAGCAGTTCTTC. The chain has TRBV7-9 and TRBJ2-1; 10 bases line up with TRBD2. The CDR3 has 13 amino acids. CDR1 SEHNR and CDR2 FQNEAQ come from the germline V gene (reference sequence). Unmatched junction bases numbered 10, after V lost 11 bases and J lost 9 bases.

V gene TRBV9 combines with J gene TRBJ1-3; TRBD1 matches 12 bases. CDR1 is SGDLS, CDR2 YYNGEE, per germline. J lost 2 bases, V lost 3 bases, and 6 bases had no gene match. The CDR3 is made up of 17 amino acids. This chain's CDR3 is CASSGSGQGAAGNTIYF. CDR3 bases: TGTGCCAGCAGCGGTTCGGGACAGGGGGCGGCTGGAAACACCATATATTTT.

The V and J genes are TRBV3-1 (or the pseudogene TRBV3-2) and TRBJ2-7, with D maybe TRBD2 (6 bases). The CDR3 contains 13 residues. From germline, CDR1 is LGHDT and CDR2 YNNKEL (reference sequence). Trimming shortened V by 4 bases and J by 2 bases, and 9 bases separated the two germline ends. The CDR3 DNA reads as TGTGCCAGCAGCCGGCTAGCGACCTACGAGCAGTACTTC. Translating gives CASSRLATYEQYF.

The genes are TRBV5-1 and TRBJ2-2; tentatively, D is TRBD2 (5 bases). The CDR3 is 15 amino acids. The germline V and J ends were trimmed by 0 bases and 0 bases, with 6 bases remaining between them. Per the germline V gene, CDR1 is SGHRS and CDR2 is YFSETQ. The CDR3 nucleotides read TGCGCCAGCAGCTTGGGGCGGGCGAACACCGGGGAGCTGTTTTTT. It yields the protein CASSLGRANTGELFF.

This sequence joins TRBV7-9 and TRBJ2-1; TRBD1 agrees at 8 bases. Germline V gene data show CDR1 as SEHNR and CDR2 as FQNEAQ (reference sequence). Germline trimming cut 5 bases from V and 4 bases from J; bases unmatched to any gene: 13. The CDR3 covers 17 residues. The CDR3 nucleotides read TGTGCCAGCAGCCTAGACGGTGGACAGGGCAGATACAATGAGCAGTTCTTC. This gives the protein CASSLDGGQGRYNEQFF.

J is TRBJ2-5 and V is TRBV19; 8 bases line up with TRBD2. V shed 8 bases and J 2 bases; nucleotides not matched to a gene: 7. Germline V gives CDR1 LNHDA, CDR2 SQIVND (reference sequence). CDR3 length: 14 amino acids. CDR3 nucleotides: TGTGCCAGTGGATTGAGCGGGGGACAAGAGACCCAGTACTTC. The encoded protein is CASGLSGGQETQYF.

The V call is TRBV6-1, the J call TRBJ2-1; the D gene is possibly TRBD2 (6 bases). CDR3 length: 15 residues. Trimming took 3 bases from V and 2 from J, leaving 11 bases between them. Looked up from germline, CDR1 is MNHNS and CDR2 is SASEGT. The chain's CDR3 is CASSDREFPYNEQFF. The CDR3 nucleotides read TGTGCCAGCAGTGACCGGGAGTTTCCCTACAATGAGCAGTTCTTC.

This chain connects TRBV19 to TRBJ2-2; D uncertain. This CDR3 region has 13 residues. Trimming stripped 3 bases from V and 5 bases from J, with 7 bases between. CDR1 LNHDA and CDR2 SQIVND come from the germline V gene (reference sequence). CDR3 sequence (DNA): TGTGCCAGTAGTATGGTCCAGACCGGGGAGCTGTTTTTT. Its translation: CASSMVQTGELFF.

This chain links TRBV7-2 with TRBJ1-1; 7 nucleotides agree with TRBD1. The CDR3 covers 16 residues. The J segment lost 0 bases and the V segment lost 2 bases, leaving 6 bases of the junction unmatched. In germline, CDR1 is SGHTA, CDR2 FQGNSA. The CDR3 protein is CASSLNMGQLNTEAFF. In DNA, the CDR3 is TGTGCCAGCAGCTTAAATATGGGACAGCTGAACACTGAAGCTTTCTTT. The whole variable domain, remainder taken from reference TRBV7-2 and TRBJ1-1, is GAGVSQSPSNKVTEKGKDVELRCDPISGHTALYWYRQSLGQGLEFLIYFQGNSAPDKSGLPSDRFSAERTGGSVSTLTIQRTQQEDSAVYLCASSLNMGQLNTEAFFGQGTRLTVV.

V is TRBV19 and J is TRBJ2-2, with a tentative D call TRBD2 (5 bases). Germline CDR1 is LNHDA and CDR2 is SQIVND (reference sequence). There are 13 residues in the CDR3. Between the trimmed V and J ends, which lost 1 base and 5 bases, there was a span of 5 bases. CDR3 in amino acids: CASSIGGTGELFF. In DNA, the CDR3 is TGTGCCAGTAGTATAGGAGGGACCGGGGAGCTGTTTTTT. Drawing the rest from reference TRBV19 and TRBJ2-2, the complete variable domain is DGGITQSPKYLFRKEGQNVTLSCEQNLNHDAMYWYRQDPGQGLRLIYYSQIVNDFQKGDIAEGYSVSREKKESFPLTVTSAQKNPTAFYLCASSIGGTGELFFGEGSRLTVL.

This clone showed up just once. The chain recombines TRBV6-5 with TRBJ2-1, with D possibly matching TRBD2 (6 bases). Per germline, CDR1 MNHEY and CDR2 SVGAGI. V was cut by 6 bases and J by 1 base, with 13 bases left in between. The CDR3 covers 15 residues. The CDR3 loop reads CASRSPRGSYNEQFF. CDR3 nucleotide sequence: TGTGCCAGCAGATCTCCCCGGGGGTCCTACAATGAGCAGTTCTTC.